The 8 T cell receptor beta chains in this list originate from one sample, sequenced in a study of monozygotic twins with inflammatory bowel disease. TCRdb derives one entry per CDR3 protein from the 5' RACE reads, leaving out DNA. This table holds fewer than 550,000 distinct CDR3 sequences. The sequenced sample consisted of blood. Every receptor here comes from a human donor with ulcerative colitis or Crohn's disease, or a healthy co-twin of an affected twin (not recorded which).

V gene TRBV20-1 combines with J gene TRBJ2-1. Germline values: CDR1 DFQATT, CDR2 SNEGSKA (reference sequence). CDR3 size: 11 residues. This chain's CDR3 is CSAREPSTEFF.

The chain recombines TRBV5-5 with TRBJ2-5. CDR3 length: 13 residues. From germline, CDR1 is SGHKS and CDR2 YYEKEE (reference sequence). This CDR3 is CASSQVNQETQYF.

This chain links TRBV18 with TRBJ2-3; TCRdb's D call, TRBD2, is unchecked because there is no DNA. This CDR3 has 17 residues. Germline V gene sequence: CDR1 KGHSH, CDR2 LQKENI. CDR3: CASSPMISGRGTDTQYF.

The gene calls are TRBV20-1 and TRBJ2-4. The germline V gene has CDR1 DFQATT and CDR2 SNEGSKA (reference sequence). The CDR3 is made up of 15 amino acids. This CDR3 is CSATDTQLAKNIQYF.

V gene TRBV7-9 combines with J gene TRBJ2-2; TCRdb's D call of TRBD1 is untestable without DNA. CDR1 SEHNR and CDR2 FQNEAQ come from the germline V gene (reference sequence). The CDR3 runs to 14 residues. CDR3 sequence reads: CASRSDGAAGELFF.

This sequence joins TRBV7-9 and TRBJ1-2; the TRBD1 assignment by TCRdb is unverifiable without DNA. This CDR3 is 14 amino acids long. Germline assignment: CDR1 SEHNR and CDR2 FQNEAQ (reference sequence). CDR3 loop: CASSQPTGFLGYTF.

The rearrangement uses TRBV6-1 and TRBJ2-3; TCRdb selects TRBD2, and the lack of DNA leaves this call unchecked. This CDR3 contains 14 residues. CDR1 is MNHNS, CDR2 SASEGT, per germline. CDR3 region: CASSETSGGDTQYF.

The chain employs TRBV20-1 and TRBJ1-3. CDR1 DFQATT and CDR2 SNEGSKA come from the germline V gene (reference sequence). This CDR3 contains 12 residues. This chain's CDR3 is CSAAISGNTIYF.